This T cell receptor (beta chain) was recovered during a study of shared clonotypes between healthy human individuals. Using immunoSEQ multiplex PCR, the repertoire was profiled, and TCRdb retains in-frame clones only, with some absent. The sample yields 1,400,000 or so clones, about 98.5% seen once. Overall study results and limits: Blood was the sole source, and tissue repertoires probably differ.

On this clone itself: Its cognate antigen is unknown.

The sequenced sample consisted of naive CD4+ T cells sorted from blood. The subset denotes: CD45RA+ positively selected. The source of this sequence is a young man in good health.

For the CDR3, the DNA is TGTGCCAGCGCTAAGGCCTTTCCGGGGAGCTCCTACGAGCAGTACTTC. Translated, it gives CASAKAFPGSSYEQYF. The chain employs TRBV11-2 and TRBJ2-7; D is perhaps TRBD2 (5 bases). The CDR3 contains 16 residues. Per the germline V gene, CDR1 is SGHAT and CDR2 is FQNNGV. Trimming removed 8 bases from V and 0 bases from J, with 20 bases in between.